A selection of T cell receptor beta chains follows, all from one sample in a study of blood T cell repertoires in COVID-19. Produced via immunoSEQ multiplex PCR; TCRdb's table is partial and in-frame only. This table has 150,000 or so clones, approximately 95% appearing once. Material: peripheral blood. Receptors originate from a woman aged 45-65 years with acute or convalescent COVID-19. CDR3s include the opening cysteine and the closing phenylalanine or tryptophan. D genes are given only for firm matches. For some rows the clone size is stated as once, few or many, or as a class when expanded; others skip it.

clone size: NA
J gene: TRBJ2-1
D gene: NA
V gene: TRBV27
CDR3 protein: CASSLSKYNEQFF
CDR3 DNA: TGTGCCAGCAGTCTAAGCAAATACAATGAGCAGTTCTTC

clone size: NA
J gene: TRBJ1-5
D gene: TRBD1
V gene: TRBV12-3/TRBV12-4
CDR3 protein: CASSWDRGQPQHF
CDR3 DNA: TGTGCCAGCAGCTGGGACAGGGGTCAGCCCCAGCATTTT

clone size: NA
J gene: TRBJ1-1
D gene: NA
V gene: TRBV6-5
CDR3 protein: CASSYLRYVNTEAFF
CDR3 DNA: TGTGCCAGCAGTTACTTGAGGTACGTGAACACTGAAGCTTTCTTT

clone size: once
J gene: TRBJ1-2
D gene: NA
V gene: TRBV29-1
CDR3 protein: CSARRGLYYGYTF
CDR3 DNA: TGCAGCGCCCGGCGGGGCCTATACTATGGCTACACCTTC

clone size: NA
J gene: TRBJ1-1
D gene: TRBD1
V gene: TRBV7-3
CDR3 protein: CASSSGTGGTEAFF
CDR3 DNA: TGTGCCAGCAGCTCCGGGACAGGGGGTACTGAAGCTTTCTTT

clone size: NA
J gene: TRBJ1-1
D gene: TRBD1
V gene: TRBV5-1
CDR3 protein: CASSLVGRGETEAFF
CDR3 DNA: TGCGCCAGCAGCTTGGTGGGCAGGGGGGAAACTGAAGCTTTCTTT

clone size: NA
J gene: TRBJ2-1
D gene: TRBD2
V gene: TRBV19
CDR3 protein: CASSIDGAGKSEQFF
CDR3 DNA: TGTGCCAGTAGTATAGATGGAGCGGGAAAGAGTGAGCAGTTCTTC

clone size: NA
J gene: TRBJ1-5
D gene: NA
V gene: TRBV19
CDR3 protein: CASRSLRQANQPQHF
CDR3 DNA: TGTGCCAGTAGGAGCCTTAGACAGGCTAATCAGCCCCAGCATTTT

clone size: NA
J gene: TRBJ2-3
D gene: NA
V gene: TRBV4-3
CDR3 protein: CASSPGVVGDTQYF
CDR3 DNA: TGCGCCAGCAGCCCGGGTGTAGTTGGAGATACGCAGTATTTT

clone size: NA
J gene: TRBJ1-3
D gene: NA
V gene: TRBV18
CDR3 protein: CASSPQASSGNTIYF
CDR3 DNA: TGTGCCAGCTCACCACAAGCGTCCTCTGGAAACACCATATATTTT

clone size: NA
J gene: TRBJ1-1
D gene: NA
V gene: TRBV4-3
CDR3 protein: CASSQEAGLNTEAFF
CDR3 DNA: TGCGCCAGCAGCCAAGAGGCAGGCCTGAACACTGAAGCTTTCTTT

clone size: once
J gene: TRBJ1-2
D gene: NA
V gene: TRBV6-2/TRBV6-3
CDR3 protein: CASSNRDGYTF
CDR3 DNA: TGTGCCAGCAGTAACAGGGATGGCTACACCTTC

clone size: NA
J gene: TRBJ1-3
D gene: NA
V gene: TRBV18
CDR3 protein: CASSPVNFGNTIYF
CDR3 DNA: TGTGCCAGCTCACCCGTGAACTTTGGAAACACCATATATTTT

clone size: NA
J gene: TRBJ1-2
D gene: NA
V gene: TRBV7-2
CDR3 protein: CASSPSGRSNYGYTF
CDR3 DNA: TGTGCCAGCAGCCCCAGCGGAAGAAGCAACTATGGCTACACCTTC

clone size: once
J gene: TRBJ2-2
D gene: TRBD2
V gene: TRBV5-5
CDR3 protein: CASSPLAGVDTGELFF
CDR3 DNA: TGTGCCAGCAGCCCTCTAGCGGGGGTTGACACCGGGGAGCTGTTTTTT

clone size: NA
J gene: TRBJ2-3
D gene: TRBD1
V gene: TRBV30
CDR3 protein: CAWSQTGDTDTQYF
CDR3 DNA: TGTGCCTGGAGCCAGACAGGGGACACAGATACGCAGTATTTT

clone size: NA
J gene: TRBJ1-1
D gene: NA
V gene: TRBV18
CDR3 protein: CASSPRGGKNTEAFF
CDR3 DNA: TGTGCCAGCTCACCAAGGGGAGGGAAGAACACTGAAGCTTTCTTT

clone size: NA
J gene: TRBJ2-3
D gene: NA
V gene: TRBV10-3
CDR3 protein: CAIEDGGTDTQYF
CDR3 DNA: TGTGCCATCGAGGACGGGGGCACAGATACGCAGTATTTT

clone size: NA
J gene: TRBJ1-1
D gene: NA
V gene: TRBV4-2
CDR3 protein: CASSQEEGLRTEAFF
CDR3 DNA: TGTGCCAGCAGCCAAGAGGAGGGATTACGAACTGAAGCTTTCTTT

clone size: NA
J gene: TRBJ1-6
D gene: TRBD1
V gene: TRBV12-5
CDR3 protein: CASGLPQGGDSPLHF
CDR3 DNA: TGTGCTAGTGGTTTACCTCAGGGGGGAGATTCACCCCTCCACTTT

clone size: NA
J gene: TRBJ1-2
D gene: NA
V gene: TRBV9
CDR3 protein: CASRDMGGYTF
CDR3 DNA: TGTGCCAGCAGGGACATGGGTGGCTACACCTTC

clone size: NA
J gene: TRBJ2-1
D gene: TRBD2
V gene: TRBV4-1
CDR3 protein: CASSQRPGTSGSLNEQFF
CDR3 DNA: TGCGCCAGCAGCCAACGCCCAGGGACTAGCGGTTCGCTCAATGAGCAGTTCTTC

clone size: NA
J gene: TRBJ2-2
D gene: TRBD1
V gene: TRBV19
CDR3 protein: CAMGQGPNTGELFF
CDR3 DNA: TGTGCCATGGGACAGGGGCCTAACACCGGGGAGCTGTTTTTT

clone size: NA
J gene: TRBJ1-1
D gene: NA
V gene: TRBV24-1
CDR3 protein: CATSRTDTEAFF
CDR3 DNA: TGTGCCACCAGTCGGACAGACACTGAAGCTTTCTTT

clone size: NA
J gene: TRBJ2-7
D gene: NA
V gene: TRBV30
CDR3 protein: CAWSDMGQAASEQYF
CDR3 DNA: TGTGCCTGGAGTGACATGGGACAAGCGGCGTCCGAGCAGTACTTC

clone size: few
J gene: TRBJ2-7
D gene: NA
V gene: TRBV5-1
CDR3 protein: CASSLIGDYYEQYF
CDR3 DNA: TGCGCCAGCAGCTTGATCGGAGACTACTACGAGCAGTACTTC

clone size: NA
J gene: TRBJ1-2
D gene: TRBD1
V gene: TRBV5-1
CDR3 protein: CASSLDWGPGGLGYTF
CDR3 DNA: TGCGCCAGCAGCTTGGATTGGGGCCCAGGGGGACTTGGCTACACCTTC

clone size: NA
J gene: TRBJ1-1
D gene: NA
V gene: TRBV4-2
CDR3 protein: CASSQDASGSTNTEAFF
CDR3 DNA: TGTGCCAGCAGCCAAGATGCCTCGGGATCAACGAACACTGAAGCTTTCTTT

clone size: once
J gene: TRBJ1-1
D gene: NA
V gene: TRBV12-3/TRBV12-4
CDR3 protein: CASSLMGGTEAFF
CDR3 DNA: TGTGCCAGCAGTTTAATGGGAGGCACTGAAGCTTTCTTT

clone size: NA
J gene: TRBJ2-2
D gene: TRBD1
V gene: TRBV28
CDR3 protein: CASSFSAQGATGELFF
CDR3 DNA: TGTGCCAGCAGTTTTTCGGCTCAGGGGGCCACCGGGGAGCTGTTTTTT

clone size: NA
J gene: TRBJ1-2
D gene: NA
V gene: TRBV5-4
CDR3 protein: CASSLADRSYGYTF
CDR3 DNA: TGTGCCAGCAGCTTGGCTGACCGGAGCTATGGCTACACCTTC

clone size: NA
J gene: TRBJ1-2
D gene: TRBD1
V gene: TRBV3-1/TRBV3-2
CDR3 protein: CASSQSSPRQGRAYGYTF
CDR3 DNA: TGTGCCAGCAGCCAATCGAGCCCTCGACAGGGAAGGGCGTATGGCTACACCTTC

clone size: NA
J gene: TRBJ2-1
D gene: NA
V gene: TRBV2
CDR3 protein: CASSEREPSYNEQFF
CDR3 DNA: TGTGCCAGCAGTGAACGGGAGCCAAGTTACAATGAGCAGTTCTTC

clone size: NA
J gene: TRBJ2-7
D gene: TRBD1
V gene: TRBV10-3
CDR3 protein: CAISEGDRGRDEQYF
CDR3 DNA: TGTGCCATCAGTGAAGGGGACAGGGGGCGCGACGAGCAGTACTTC

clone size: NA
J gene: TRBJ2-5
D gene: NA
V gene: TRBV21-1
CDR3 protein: CASSKIPGQAEETQYF
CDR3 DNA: TGTGCCAGCAGCAAGATTCCGGGACAGGCCGAAGAGACCCAGTACTTC

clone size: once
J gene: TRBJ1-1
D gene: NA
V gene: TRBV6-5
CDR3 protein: CASSFRQNTEAFF
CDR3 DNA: TGTGCCAGCAGTTTTCGACAGAACACTGAAGCTTTCTTT

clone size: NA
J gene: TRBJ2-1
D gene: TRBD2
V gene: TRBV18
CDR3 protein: CASSGTSGLYNEQFF
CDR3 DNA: TGTGCCAGCTCTGGGACTAGCGGTTTATACAATGAGCAGTTCTTC

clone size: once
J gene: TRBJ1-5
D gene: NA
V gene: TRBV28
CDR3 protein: CGITRRGQPQHF
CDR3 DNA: TGTGGGATAACGCGGCGGGGTCAGCCCCAGCATTTT

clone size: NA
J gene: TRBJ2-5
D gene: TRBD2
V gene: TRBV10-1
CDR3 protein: CASSEGTSATETQYF
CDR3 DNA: TGCGCCAGCAGTGAAGGGACTAGCGCGACAGAGACCCAGTACTTC

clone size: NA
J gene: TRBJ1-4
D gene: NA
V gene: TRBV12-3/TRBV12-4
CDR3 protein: CASSSTGGKLFF
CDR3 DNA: TGTGCCAGCAGCTCGACGGGGGGAAAACTGTTTTTT

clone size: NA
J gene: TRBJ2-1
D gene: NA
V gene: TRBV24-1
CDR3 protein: CATSDFQGMDEQFF
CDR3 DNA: TGTGCCACCAGTGATTTCCAGGGTATGGATGAGCAGTTCTTC

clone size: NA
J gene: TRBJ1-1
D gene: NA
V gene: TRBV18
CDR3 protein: CASSPGTGNTEAFF
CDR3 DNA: TGTGCCAGCTCACCAGGAACAGGAAACACTGAAGCTTTCTTT

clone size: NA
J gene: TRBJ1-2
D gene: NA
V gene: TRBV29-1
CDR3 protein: CSVDPTGFYGYTF
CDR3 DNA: TGCAGCGTTGACCCTACAGGGTTCTATGGCTACACCTTC

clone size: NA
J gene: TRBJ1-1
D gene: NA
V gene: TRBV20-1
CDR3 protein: CSASGGGGAFF
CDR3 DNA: TGCAGTGCTTCCGGCGGGGGGGGAGCTTTCTTT

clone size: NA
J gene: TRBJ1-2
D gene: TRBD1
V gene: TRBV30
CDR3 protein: CAWRGRTGRGNYGYTF
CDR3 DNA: TGTGCCTGGAGAGGTCGGACAGGGAGGGGTAACTATGGCTACACCTTC

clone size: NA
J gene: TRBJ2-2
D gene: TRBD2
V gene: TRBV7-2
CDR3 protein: CASSLMASGSRTGELFF
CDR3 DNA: TGTGCCAGCAGCTTAATGGCTAGCGGGAGTCGAACCGGGGAGCTGTTTTTT

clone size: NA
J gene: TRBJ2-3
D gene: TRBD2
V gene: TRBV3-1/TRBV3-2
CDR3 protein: CASSHAGGIDTQYF
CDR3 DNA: TGTGCCAGCAGCCACGCGGGGGGAATAGATACGCAGTATTTT

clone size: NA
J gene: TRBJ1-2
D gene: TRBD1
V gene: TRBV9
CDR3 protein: CASSDDPTGFNYGYTF
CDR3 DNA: TGTGCCAGCAGCGACGACCCGACAGGGTTTAACTATGGCTACACCTTC

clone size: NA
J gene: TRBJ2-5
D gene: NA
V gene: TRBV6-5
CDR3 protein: CASSSFAGEETQYF
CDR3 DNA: TGTGCCAGCAGTTCCTTTGCGGGTGAAGAGACCCAGTACTTC

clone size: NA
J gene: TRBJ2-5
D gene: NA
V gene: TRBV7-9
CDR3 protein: CASSYQGWETQYF
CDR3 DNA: TGTGCCAGCAGCTACCAGGGTTGGGAGACCCAGTACTTC

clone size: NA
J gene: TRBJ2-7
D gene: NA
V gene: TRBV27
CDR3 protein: CASSLGGLNYEQYF
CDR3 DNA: TGTGCCAGCAGTTTAGGAGGTTTGAACTACGAGCAGTACTTC

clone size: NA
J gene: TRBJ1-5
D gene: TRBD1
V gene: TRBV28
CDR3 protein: CASSTGAPQPQHF
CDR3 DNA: TGTGCCAGCTCTACAGGGGCCCCTCAGCCCCAGCATTTT

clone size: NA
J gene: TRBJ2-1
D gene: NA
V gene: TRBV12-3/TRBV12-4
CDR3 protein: CASTPSSYNEQFF
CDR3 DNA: TGTGCCAGCACCCCATCCTCCTACAATGAGCAGTTCTTC

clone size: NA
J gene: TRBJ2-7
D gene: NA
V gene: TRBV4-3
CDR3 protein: CASSPARGGATYEQYF
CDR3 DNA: TGCGCCAGCAGCCCCGCTCGGGGTGGTGCTACCTACGAGCAGTACTTC

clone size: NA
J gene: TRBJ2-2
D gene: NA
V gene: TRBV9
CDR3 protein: CASSPRVAGTGELFF
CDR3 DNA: TGTGCCAGCAGCCCTCGGGTAGCCGGCACCGGGGAGCTGTTTTTT